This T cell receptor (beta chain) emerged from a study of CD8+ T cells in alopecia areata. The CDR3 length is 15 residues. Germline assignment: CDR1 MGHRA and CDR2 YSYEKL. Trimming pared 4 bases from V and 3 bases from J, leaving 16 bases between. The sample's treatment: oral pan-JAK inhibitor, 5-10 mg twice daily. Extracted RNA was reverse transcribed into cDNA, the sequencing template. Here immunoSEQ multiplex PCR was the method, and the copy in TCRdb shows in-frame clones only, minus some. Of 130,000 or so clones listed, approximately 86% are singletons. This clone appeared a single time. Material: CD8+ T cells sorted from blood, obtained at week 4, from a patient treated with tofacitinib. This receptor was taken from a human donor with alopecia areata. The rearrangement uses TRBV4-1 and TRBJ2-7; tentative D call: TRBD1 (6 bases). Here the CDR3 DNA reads TGCGCCAGCAGCCCGATTTCAGGGGACGACTACGAGCAGTACTTC. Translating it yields CASSPISGDDYEQYF.